This TCR beta chain was documented in a study of CD8 T cells in Susac syndrome. The RNA, about 0.5 to 1 ug, was put through reverse transcription using random hexamers. An immunoSEQ multiplex PCR generated amplified TCR beta CDR3 products spanning 54 Vbeta and 13 Jbeta. A single record per CDR3 protein comes from TCRdb applying MiXCR to the immunoSEQ multiplex PCR reads. The data show approximately 170,000 distinct CDR3 sequences, roughly 93% seen once. Broader study findings: It was acknowledged in the study that its TCR sequencing and HLA analysis involved a relatively small number of individuals.

Both CD4+ and CD8+ T cells were negatively isolated, and TEMRA cells underwent FACS enrichment. A remark on this clonotype: No antigen is known for it.

V shed 7 bases, J shed 10 bases, and the junction held 5 bases outside the gene matches. CDR3 length: 13 residues. The germline V gene has CDR1 SNHLY and CDR2 FYNNEI. The clonotype comes from a human donor in good health. This chain uses TRBV2 with TRBJ1-6, with 9 bases identical to TRBD1. The sample consisted of CD4+ T cells from PBMCs. The CDR3 nucleotides read TGTGCCAGCATTGGACAGGGGAACTCACCCCTCCACTTT. Protein sequence: CASIGQGNSPLHF.